The 18 T cell receptor beta chains reported below all come from one sample, sequenced in a study of radiotherapy plus CTLA-4 blockade in lung cancer. The method was immunoSEQ multiplex PCR; TCRdb's version includes in-frame clones alone and lacks a portion of them. The sample has roughly 110,000 clones, about 83% seen once. The sequenced sample was peripheral blood, obtained from a patient treated with radiotherapy plus ipilimumab. The source of these receptors is a human donor with non-small cell lung cancer that progressed on radiotherapy plus ipilimumab. Some clones in this sample may be carry-over from other donors' samples.

This clone was seen only a few times. V is TRBV2 and J is TRBJ1-6; 7 bases agree with TRBD1. V shed 6 bases and J 4 bases; nucleotides not matched to a gene: 0. Germline CDR1 is SNHLY and CDR2 is FYNNEI. The CDR3 is 13 amino acids. The CDR3 nucleotides read TGTGCCAGCAGGGGACAGTATAATTCACCCCTCCACTTT. This translates into CASRGQYNSPLHF. The full variable domain, with the rest looked up from reference TRBV2 and TRBJ1-6, is EPEVTQTPSHQVTQMGQEVILRCVPISNHLYFYWYRQILGQKVEFLVSFYNNEISEKSEIFDDQFSVERPDGSNFTLKIRSTKLEDSAMYFCASRGQYNSPLHFGNGTRLTVT.

The gene calls are TRBV7-3 and TRBJ1-2; maybe TRBD1 (6 bases). This CDR3 region has 16 residues. With 3 bases removed from V and 4 bases from J, the gap between germline ends came to 18 bases. The germline V gene has CDR1 SGHTA and CDR2 FQGTGA. CDR3 bases: TGTGCCAGCAGCTTTTTTCGGGACAAAGGGTTCTATGGCTACACCTTC. Translated: CASSFFRDKGFYGYTF.

V and J are TRBV2 and TRBJ1-6; possibly TRBD1 for D (6 bases). Per germline, CDR1 SNHLY and CDR2 FYNNEI. The length of the CDR3 is 15 residues. V was pared by 7 bases and J by 7 bases, with 17 bases between. CDR3 nucleotides: TGTGCCAGCAATTCCGACAGGAGAAGAAATTCACCCCTCCACTTT. Translated: CASNSDRRRNSPLHF.

The genes are TRBV6-1 and TRBJ2-7, with D maybe TRBD1 (5 bases). Germline values: CDR1 MNHNS, CDR2 SASEGT. This CDR3 comprises 14 residues. V lost 1 base and J lost 3, with 10 bases in between. The CDR3 here is CASSEGTSFYEQYF. CDR3 nucleotide sequence: TGTGCCAGCAGTGAAGGGACAAGTTTCTACGAGCAGTACTTC.

The V and J genes are TRBV11-2 and TRBJ2-3, with 14 nucleotides matching TRBD2. CDR3 length: 15 amino acids. Germline CDR1 and CDR2: SGHAT and FQNNGV. Germline trimming cut 4 bases from V and 4 bases from J; bases unmatched to any gene: 1. The CDR3 sequence: CASSSGLAGADTQYF. The CDR3 DNA follows: TGTGCCAGCAGCTCGGGACTAGCGGGGGCAGATACGCAGTATTTT.

V usage is TRBV6-1 and J usage is TRBJ2-7; D ambiguous. The CDR3 loop spans 14 amino acids. Germline CDR1 reads MNHNS; CDR2 reads SASEGT. The V end was cut by 7 bases, the J end by 1 base, with 14 bases between. CDR3 sequence (DNA): TGTGCCAGCAATGGCCAGATCCTTTCCTACGAGCAGTACTTC. Translated: CASNGQILSYEQYF.

This clone was seen only once. J is TRBJ2-7 and V is TRBV7-6; possible D gene TRBD1, 7 bases. CDR1 is SGHVS, CDR2 FNYEAQ, per germline. The V end lost 5 bases, the J end lost 3 bases, and 11 bases lay between the germline ends. The CDR3 is 13 residues long. The CDR3 nucleotides read TGTGCCAGCAGCCGGGGGACAGTCTACGAGCAGTACTTC. It codes for CASSRGTVYEQYF.

V is TRBV9 and J is TRBJ1-5; 7 nucleotides line up with TRBD1. Germline-derived CDR1 and CDR2 are SGDLS and YYNGEE. The CDR3 sequence is 15 residues long. V shed 3 bases and J 10 bases; nucleotides not matched to a gene: 13. As DNA, the CDR3 is TGTGCCAGCAGCGCAGCTGGGACAGTAATTTCTCCCCAGCATTTT. Its protein product is CASSAAGTVISPQHF.

V gene TRBV9 combines with J gene TRBJ1-1; D unclear. Germline V gives CDR1 SGDLS, CDR2 YYNGEE. The V gene lost 0 bases and the J gene lost 6 bases, with 9 bases spanning the gap. The CDR3 covers 13 residues. CDR3 in amino acids: CASSVVGGPEAFF. The CDR3 bases are TGTGCCAGCAGCGTAGTGGGAGGACCTGAAGCTTTCTTT.

V is TRBV2 and J is TRBJ2-3, with 8 nucleotides matching TRBD2. CDR3 length: 17 amino acids. The ends lost 7 bases at V and 2 bases at J; junction bases unmatched: 14. CDR1 and CDR2 (germline): SNHLY, FYNNEI. CDR3 sequence (DNA): TGTGCCAGCAAAGAGGACGCGGGGGGCCCCCTCACAGATACGCAGTATTTT. This sequence encodes CASKEDAGGPLTDTQYF.

The J gene is TRBJ1-2, the V gene TRBV7-8, with TRBD1 matching 8 bases. The V gene's germline CDR1 is SGHVS and CDR2 FQNEAQ. CDR3 size: 15 residues. The J segment lost 3 bases and the V segment lost 0 bases, leaving 3 bases of the junction unmatched. The CDR3 nucleotides are TGTGCCAGCAGCTTAGCGACAGGGGCCTACTATGGCTACACCTTC. This gives the protein CASSLATGAYYGYTF.

The rearrangement uses TRBV5-6 and TRBJ1-2; D might be TRBD1 (5 bases). Germline loops: CDR1 SGHDT, CDR2 YYEEEE. The CDR3 is 13 amino acids. V was trimmed by 6 bases and J by 14 bases, leaving 23 bases between them. CDR3 region: CASTSRGSNRGTF. Written as DNA, the CDR3 is TGTGCCAGCACCTCGAGGGGAAGCAACCGGGGGACCTTC.

This CDR3 reads CASSLGLAWDEQFF. The DNA for the CDR3 is TGTGCCAGCAGCTTAGGGTTAGCGTGGGATGAGCAGTTCTTC. The gene calls are TRBV7-2 and TRBJ2-1; perhaps TRBD2 as D (5 bases). CDR3 length equals 14 residues. Trimming cost V 1 base and J 8 bases, with 12 bases left between them. Germline CDR1 and CDR2: SGHTA and FQGNSA.

This clone was seen once. The chain employs TRBV1 and TRBJ2-7; the D segment call TRBD1 is taken from the table without a DNA check. TRBV1 is a recognized pseudogene. The CDR3 is 14 amino acids. CDR3 in amino acids: CTSSPTGGVHEQYF. DNA for the CDR3: TGCACCAGCAGCCCGACAGGGGGTGTCCACGAGCAGTACTTC.

This sequence joins TRBV11-1 and TRBJ2-5, with TRBD2 matching over 7 bases. The ends lost 8 bases at V and 2 bases at J; junction bases unmatched: 5. This CDR3 is built from 13 residues. CDR1 SGHAT and CDR2 FQDESV come from the germline V gene (reference sequence). The chain's CDR3 is CASRWGGQETQYF. The DNA for the CDR3 is TGTGCCAGCCGTTGGGGGGGTCAAGAGACCCAGTACTTC.

The chain recombines TRBV19 with TRBJ2-5; a weak D match, TRBD2 (5 bases). This CDR3 is 15 amino acids long. Trimming pared 5 bases from V and 5 bases from J, leaving 18 bases between. CDR1 and CDR2 (germline): LNHDA, SQIVND (reference sequence). As DNA, the CDR3 is TGTGCCAGTAGTCCACGGCGGGCCTTTCGCGAGACCCAGTACTTC. Translation gives CASSPRRAFRETQYF.

V usage is TRBV28 and J usage is TRBJ2-5; D is undetermined. The CDR3 totals 11 residues. Germline CDR1 reads MDHEN; CDR2 reads SYDVKM. The V and J ends lost 2 bases and 13 bases respectively, with 11 bases between them. CDR3 residues: CASSLARRLYF. CDR3 DNA: TGTGCCAGCAGTTTAGCCCGAAGATTGTACTTC.

The chain uses TRBV18 and TRBJ1-3; D not resolved. Germline V gives CDR1 KGHSH, CDR2 LQKENI. V dropped 6 bases and J dropped 0 bases, with 18 bases sitting between them. The CDR3 is 17 amino acids. DNA for the CDR3: TGTGCCAGCTCCCCTCTTCCACCTCCGAGCTCTGGAAACACCATATATTTT. It yields the protein CASSPLPPPSSGNTIYF.